This is a list of T cell receptor beta chains from one sample in a study of T cells in Graves' hyperthyroidism and ophthalmopathy. One entry per CDR3 protein results from TCRdb running MiXCR on the multiplex PCR reads. The profile shows 300,000 to 400,000 distinct CDR3 sequences, around 15% of them singletons. The sequenced material came from blood. Receptors were obtained from a woman under 40 with Graves' ophthalmopathy. CDR3s include the opening cysteine and the closing phenylalanine or tryptophan. A D gene is named only where the DNA matches it firmly. Size is stated for part of the rows, as once, few or many counts, or as a class when the clone is expanded.

clone_size j_call v_call d_call cdr3_nt cdr3_aa
- TRBJ2-2 TRBV4-1 - TGCGCCAGCAGCCAAGATTCCGTAGGGACCGGGGAGCTGTTTTTT CASSQDSVGTGELFF
many TRBJ1-4 TRBV3-1 TRBD1 TGTGCCAGCAGCAAAAGCGGGACAGGGCTTAGTAATGAAAAACTGTTTTTT CASSKSGTGLSNEKLFF
- TRBJ2-5 TRBV3-1 TRBD1 TGTGCCAGCAGTTTTGCCAGGGGGCGTCGGGAGACCCAGTACTTC CASSFARGRRETQYF
few TRBJ2-5 TRBV27 - TGTGCCAGCAGTCACGGACAGCCCTTCAAAGAGACCCAGTACTTC CASSHGQPFKETQYF
many TRBJ2-7 TRBV28 - TGTGCCAGCAGTTCTCCCATGGGGGACCACGAGCAGTACTTC CASSSPMGDHEQYF
many TRBJ1-4 TRBV3-1 - TGTGCCAGCACCTCGGGGGCCGCTAATGAAAAACTGTTTTTT CASTSGAANEKLFF
many TRBJ1-5 TRBV30 - TGTGCCTGGAGCGACGGTAGCAATCAGCCCCAGCATTTT CAWSDGSNQPQHF
few TRBJ1-1 TRBV2 - TGTGCCAGCACCCCGGAGGGTGAAGCTTTCTTT CASTPEGEAFF
many TRBJ2-7 TRBV30 - TGTGCCTGGAGTGAGACTATTAGCAGACGGGGCTACTACGAGCAGTACTTC CAWSETISRRGYYEQYF
many TRBJ1-2 TRBV3-1 TRBD1 TGTGCCAGCAGCCAAGGGAACAGGGGTGTGTTTGGCTACACCTTC CASSQGNRGVFGYTF
- TRBJ2-5 TRBV27 TRBD1 TGTGCCAGCAGTTTCCTTGGACAGGGGGCGTTTGAGACCCAGTACTTC CASSFLGQGAFETQYF
few TRBJ2-6 TRBV5-6 TRBD1 TGTGCCAGCAGCTTGGTGGGACAGGGGGCGCTCTCTGGGGCCAACGTCCTGACTTTC CASSLVGQGALSGANVLTF
- TRBJ2-2 TRBV30 - TGTGCCTGGAACACCGGGGAGCTGTTTTTT CAWNTGELFF
few TRBJ2-5 TRBV12-3/TRBV12-4 TRBD1 TGTGCCAGCAGTAAGTCCAACAGGGGGCGAGAGACCCAGTACTTC CASSKSNRGRETQYF
few TRBJ2-1 TRBV20-1 - TGCAGTGCTAGTCTGTTGAGCTCCTACAATGAGCAGTTCTTC CSASLLSSYNEQFF
few TRBJ1-1 TRBV19 TRBD1 TGTGCCAGTAGTTTCCCCGGGACAGGGATGACTGAAGCTTTCTTT CASSFPGTGMTEAFF
- TRBJ1-5 TRBV28 - TGTGCCAGCAGTACCGGGACCCACCTCGGGCAGCCCCAGCATTTT CASSTGTHLGQPQHF
- TRBJ1-4 TRBV18 - TGTGCCGGCTCACCTCTAGAGTGGAATGAAAAACTGTTTTTT CAGSPLEWNEKLFF
many TRBJ1-4 TRBV2 - TGTGCCACCAAGGGCTTCGAAAAACTGTTTTTT CATKGFEKLFF
many TRBJ2-2 TRBV28 TRBD2 TGTGCCAGCAGGAATTGGGGACTAGCGGGGCGGACCGGGGAGCTGTTTTTT CASRNWGLAGRTGELFF
few TRBJ1-2 TRBV6-5 - TGTGCCAGCAGTTACCCCCAGGGACATGGCTACACCTTC CASSYPQGHGYTF
many TRBJ2-1 TRBV12-3/TRBV12-4 - TGTGCCAGCAGTTGGGGGGCCGGGTACAATGAGCAGTTCTTC CASSWGAGYNEQFF
- TRBJ1-3 TRBV6-2/TRBV6-3 - TGTGCCAGCAGAAATCTGCGGATAACTGGAAACACCATATATTTT CASRNLRITGNTIYF
many TRBJ2-3 TRBV7-9 TRBD2 TGTGCCAGCAGCTTAACAGCGGGGGTTGGAGATACGCAGTATTTT CASSLTAGVGDTQYF
many TRBJ1-2 TRBV7-9 - TGTGCCAGCAGCTTAACAGCCCTCTATGGCTACACCTTC CASSLTALYGYTF
- TRBJ2-1 TRBV9 TRBD2 TGTGCCAGCGGGACTAGCGGGGGAGACTACAATGAGCAGTTCTTC CASGTSGGDYNEQFF
few TRBJ1-6 TRBV6-5 - TGTGCCAGCAGTTACGAGCCGGGAGTAGGTTCACTCCTCCACTTT CASSYEPGVGSLLHF
- TRBJ1-2 TRBV19 TRBD1 TGTGCCAGTAGTCCAACTTCTGGGACAGGAGGGATCACGAGGTTCTATGGCTACACCTTC CASSPTSGTGGITRFYGYTF
- TRBJ1-1 TRBV9 - TGTGCCAGCAGCGTAGAATCAAGGAACACTGAAGCTTTCTTT CASSVESRNTEAFF
many TRBJ2-5 TRBV28 TRBD2 TGTGCCAGCAGTTCCCCGTTCAGAAGCGGGGGGGCCAGAGAGACCCAGTACTTC CASSSPFRSGGARETQYF
few TRBJ2-7 TRBV29-1 - TGCAGCGTTGAGGGTCAGGAAAGCGAGTACTTC CSVEGQESEYF
many TRBJ2-3 TRBV7-3 - TGTGCCAGCGGTGCGGCCAGCAGGGATACGCAGTATTTT CASGAASRDTQYF
few TRBJ1-4 TRBV19 - TGTGCCAGTAGTACCGAAACAGGAGCCCCCGGACATATCGTGAGTGAAAAACTGTTTTTT CASSTETGAPGHIVSEKLFF
many TRBJ2-5 TRBV18 - TGTGCCAGCTCACAATCCGCGCAAGAGACCCAGTACTTC CASSQSAQETQYF
many TRBJ2-7 TRBV14 TRBD1 TGTGCCAGCAGACCAAACAGGGGGGACGAGCAGTACTTC CASRPNRGDEQYF
many TRBJ2-5 TRBV27 TRBD2 TGTGCCAGTAAATATCACAGCCCTATAGCGGGGGGGCGAGAGACCCAGTACTTC CASKYHSPIAGGRETQYF
many TRBJ2-3 TRBV7-6 - TGTGCCAGCAGCTCGACCACAGATACGCAGTATTTT CASSSTTDTQYF
many TRBJ1-2 TRBV30 TRBD1 TGTGCCTGGGCCAGAGGGACAGTCTCAGGATATGGCTACACCTTC CAWARGTVSGYGYTF
- TRBJ2-1 TRBV6-1 - TGTGCCAGCGGACAACCCGGGGGTAAAAATGAGCAGTTCTTC CASGQPGGKNEQFF
few TRBJ2-3 TRBV6-1 TRBD2 TGTGCCAGCAGAGGACTAGGGGTAGATACGCAGTATTTT CASRGLGVDTQYF
- TRBJ1-2 TRBV30 - TGTGCCTGGAGTGGGGCAGGGCCCGCCTATGGCTACACCTTC CAWSGAGPAYGYTF
- TRBJ2-5 TRBV10-3 - TGTGCCATCAGTGAGTACCTGAGACAGGGAGGGCAAGAGACCCAGTACTTC CAISEYLRQGGQETQYF
- TRBJ2-5 TRBV20-1 TRBD2 TGCAGTGCTAGAGATCCCAGGCTAGCGGATACATTCCAAGAGACCCAGTACTTC CSARDPRLADTFQETQYF
- TRBJ1-4 TRBV2 - TGTGCCAGCAGTGGGGCAGTTAATGAAAAACTGTTTTTT CASSGAVNEKLFF
many TRBJ1-4 TRBV5-1 - TGCGCCAGCAGCCGACCTGGGGGGGAAGGCGAAAAACTGTTTTTT CASSRPGGEGEKLFF
many TRBJ2-2 TRBV19 TRBD1 TGTGCCAGTGTACCCGGGACAGGGGAGACCGGGGAGCTGTTTTTT CASVPGTGETGELFF
- TRBJ2-1 TRBV6-1 TRBD1 TGTGCCAGCAGGCCCTGGACAGGGGACAATGAGCAGTTCTTC CASRPWTGDNEQFF
- TRBJ1-5 TRBV7-2 - TGTGCCAGTACAAAGGGGCTCCCGAAGAATCAGCCCCAGCATTTT CASTKGLPKNQPQHF
many TRBJ2-7 TRBV7-9 TRBD2 TGTGCCAGCAGCCCAGGGACTAGCGGGGTCTCCTACGAGCAGTACTTC CASSPGTSGVSYEQYF
many TRBJ1-1 TRBV10-3 - TGTGCCATCAGTGAGACACAGAGGAACACTGAAGCTTTCTTT CAISETQRNTEAFF
many TRBJ2-7 TRBV20-1 - TGCAGTGGCGTTGAGACAGCTACCTACGAGCAGTACTTC CSGVETATYEQYF
many TRBJ2-1 TRBV13 TRBD2 TGTGCCAGCGGACTAGCGGGGATGGTTGTTTACAATGAGCAGTTCTTC CASGLAGMVVYNEQFF
many TRBJ2-5 TRBV5-6 TRBD2 TGTGCCAGCAGCTTGCTGGGACTAGCGGAAGAGACCCAGTACTTC CASSLLGLAEETQYF
once TRBJ2-7 TRBV30 TRBD2 TGTGCCTGGCGACTAGCGGAGACCTACGAGCAGTACTTC CAWRLAETYEQYF
many TRBJ2-5 TRBV20-1 - TGCAGTGCTAGGTTGGAACAGCCGTACCAAGAGACCCAGTACTTC CSARLEQPYQETQYF
many TRBJ2-3 TRBV7-9 TRBD2 TGTGCCAGCAGCCCCCCCCTTAGCGGGGGGAGCACAGATACGCAGTATTTT CASSPPLSGGSTDTQYF
many TRBJ2-3 TRBV3-1 TRBD2 TGTGCCAGCAGCCGACTAGCGGGGGGCCTAGTCGGCGCTACGCAGTATTTT CASSRLAGGLVGATQYF
many TRBJ1-5 TRBV18 - TGTGCCAGCTCAATCGCACCAGGAGTTGAGCCCCAGCATTTT CASSIAPGVEPQHF